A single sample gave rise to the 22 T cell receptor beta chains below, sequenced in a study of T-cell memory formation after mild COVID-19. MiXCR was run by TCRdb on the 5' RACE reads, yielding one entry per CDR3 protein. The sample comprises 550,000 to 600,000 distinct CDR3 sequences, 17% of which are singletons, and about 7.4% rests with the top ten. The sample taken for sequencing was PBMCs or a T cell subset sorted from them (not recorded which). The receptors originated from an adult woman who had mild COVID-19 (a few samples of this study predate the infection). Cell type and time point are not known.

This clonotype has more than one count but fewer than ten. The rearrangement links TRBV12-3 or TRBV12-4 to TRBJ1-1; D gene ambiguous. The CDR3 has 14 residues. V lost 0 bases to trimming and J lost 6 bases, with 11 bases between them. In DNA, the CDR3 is TGTGCCAGCAGTTTAGCGCAGGCGGGAGCTGAAGCTTTCTTT. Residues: CASSLAQAGAEAFF.

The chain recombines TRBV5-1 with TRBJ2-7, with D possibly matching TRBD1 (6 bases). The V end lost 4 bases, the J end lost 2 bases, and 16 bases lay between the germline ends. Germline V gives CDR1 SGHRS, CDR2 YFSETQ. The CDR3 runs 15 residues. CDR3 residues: CASSQSGTLAYEQYF. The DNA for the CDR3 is TGCGCCAGCAGCCAGTCCGGGACACTAGCCTACGAGCAGTACTTC.

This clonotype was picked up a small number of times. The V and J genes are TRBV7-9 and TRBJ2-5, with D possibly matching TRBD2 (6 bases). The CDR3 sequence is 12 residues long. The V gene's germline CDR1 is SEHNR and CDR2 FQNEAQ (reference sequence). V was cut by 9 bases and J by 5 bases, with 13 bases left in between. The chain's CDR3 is CASAGSGETQYF. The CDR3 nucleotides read TGTGCCAGTGCCGGAAGCGGGGAGACCCAGTACTTC.

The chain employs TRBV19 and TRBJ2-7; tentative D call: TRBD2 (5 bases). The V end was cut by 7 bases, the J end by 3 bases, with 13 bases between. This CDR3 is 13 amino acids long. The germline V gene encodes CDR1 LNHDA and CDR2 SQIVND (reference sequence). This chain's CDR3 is CASTPRGYYEQYF. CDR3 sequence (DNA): TGTGCCAGTACGCCCCGGGGTTACTACGAGCAGTACTTC.

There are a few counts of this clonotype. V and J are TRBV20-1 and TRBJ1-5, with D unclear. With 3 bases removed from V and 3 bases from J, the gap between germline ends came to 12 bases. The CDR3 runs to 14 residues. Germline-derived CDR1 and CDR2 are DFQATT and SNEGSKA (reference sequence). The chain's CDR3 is CSARNTSYNQPQHF. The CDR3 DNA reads TGCAGTGCTAGGAACACCTCGTACAATCAGCCCCAGCATTTT.

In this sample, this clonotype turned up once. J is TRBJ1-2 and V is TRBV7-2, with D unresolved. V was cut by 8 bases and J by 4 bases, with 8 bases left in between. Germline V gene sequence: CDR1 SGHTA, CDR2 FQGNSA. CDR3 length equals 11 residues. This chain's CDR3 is CASSRTYGYTF. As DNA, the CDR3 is TGTGCCAGCTCCAGAACCTATGGCTACACCTTC.

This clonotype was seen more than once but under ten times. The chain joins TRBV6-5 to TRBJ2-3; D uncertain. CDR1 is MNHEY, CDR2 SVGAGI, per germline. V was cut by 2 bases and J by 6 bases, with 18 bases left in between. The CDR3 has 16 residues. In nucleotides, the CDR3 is TGTGCCAGCAGTTACGGCATAGGATCCCTTGGGGATACGCAGTATTTT. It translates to CASSYGIGSLGDTQYF.

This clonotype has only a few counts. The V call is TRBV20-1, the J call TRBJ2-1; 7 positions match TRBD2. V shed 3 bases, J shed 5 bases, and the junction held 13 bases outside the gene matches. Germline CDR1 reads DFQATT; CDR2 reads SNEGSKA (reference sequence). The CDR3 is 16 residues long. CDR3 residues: CSASYWSAGSNNEQFF. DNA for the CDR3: TGCAGTGCTAGTTATTGGTCAGCGGGATCTAACAATGAGCAGTTCTTC.

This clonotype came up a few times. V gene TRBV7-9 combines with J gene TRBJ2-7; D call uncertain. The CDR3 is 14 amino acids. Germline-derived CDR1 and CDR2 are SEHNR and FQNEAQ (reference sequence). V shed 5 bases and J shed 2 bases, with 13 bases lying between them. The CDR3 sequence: CASSPRGPAYEQYF. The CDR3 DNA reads TGTGCCAGCAGCCCAAGAGGTCCCGCCTACGAGCAGTACTTC.

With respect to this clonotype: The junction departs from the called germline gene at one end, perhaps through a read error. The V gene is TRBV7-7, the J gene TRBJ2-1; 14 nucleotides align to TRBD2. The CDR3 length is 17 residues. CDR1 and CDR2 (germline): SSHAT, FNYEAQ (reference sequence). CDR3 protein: CASSPGLAGDGYNEQFF. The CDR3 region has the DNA TGTGCTAGCAGCCCGGGACTAGCGGGAGATGGCTACAATGAGCAGTTCTTC.

CDR3 nucleotides: TGTGCCAGCAGCCTTGGACTAGCGGGGCGAAACACAGATACGCAGTATTTT. Encoded protein: CASSLGLAGRNTDTQYF. V usage is TRBV5-4 and J usage is TRBJ2-3, with 12 bases aligning to TRBD2. The germline gives CDR1 SGHNT, CDR2 YYREEE (reference sequence). This CDR3 has 17 amino acids. V shed 4 bases, J shed 2 bases, and the junction held 8 bases outside the gene matches.

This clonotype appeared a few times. CDR3 nucleotides: TGTGCCAGCAGGGAAGCGGCATCCAAAAACATTCAGTACTTC. It is translated as CASREAASKNIQYF. The chain combines TRBV7-2 with TRBJ2-4; maybe TRBD2 (5 bases). Germline CDR1 reads SGHTA; CDR2 reads FQGNSA. The CDR3 totals 14 residues. Trimming pared 6 bases from V and 2 bases from J, leaving 11 bases between. Full variable domain (outside the CDR3, taken from reference TRBV7-2 and TRBJ2-4): GAGVSQSPSNKVTEKGKDVELRCDPISGHTALYWYRQSLGQGLEFLIYFQGNSAPDKSGLPSDRFSAERTGGSVSTLTIQRTQQEDSAVYLCASREAASKNIQYFGAGTRLSVL.

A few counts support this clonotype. Here the CDR3 reads CASSTGEDGYEQYF. In DNA, the CDR3 is TGTGCCAGTAGTACGGGGGAGGACGGATACGAGCAGTACTTC. This chain joins TRBV19 and TRBJ2-7; D is perhaps TRBD2 (6 bases). The CDR3 covers 14 residues. Germline V lookup: CDR1 LNHDA, CDR2 SQIVND (reference sequence). Deletions cut 4 bases from V and 4 bases from J, with 14 bases between.

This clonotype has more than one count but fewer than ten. This CDR3 reads CASSLVAEVRETQYF. The CDR3 bases are TGTGCCAGCAGTTTAGTGGCGGAGGTGAGAGAGACCCAGTACTTC. This chain joins TRBV12-3 or TRBV12-4 and TRBJ2-5; tentative D call: TRBD2 (5 bases). The CDR3 loop spans 15 amino acids. Trimming removed 1 base at V and 4 bases at J, with 13 bases between.

The CDR3 spells CASSLQGLGSRYTGELFF. As DNA, the CDR3 is TGTGCCAGCAGCTTGCAGGGACTAGGGAGTCGCTACACCGGGGAGCTGTTTTTT. J is TRBJ2-2 and V is TRBV5-6; 8 bases map to TRBD2. The junction had 11 bases not matched to a gene; V was cut back by 1 base and J by 3 bases. The CDR3 is made up of 18 amino acids. Germline V CDR1 and CDR2: SGHDT, YYEEEE.

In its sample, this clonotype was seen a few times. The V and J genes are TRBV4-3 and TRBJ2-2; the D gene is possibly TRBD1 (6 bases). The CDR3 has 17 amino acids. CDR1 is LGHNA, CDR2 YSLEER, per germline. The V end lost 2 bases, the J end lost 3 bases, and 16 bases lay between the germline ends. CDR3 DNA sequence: TGCGCCAGCAGCCAAACCCAGACAGGCCTTTACACCGGGGAGCTGTTTTTT. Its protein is CASSQTQTGLYTGELFF.

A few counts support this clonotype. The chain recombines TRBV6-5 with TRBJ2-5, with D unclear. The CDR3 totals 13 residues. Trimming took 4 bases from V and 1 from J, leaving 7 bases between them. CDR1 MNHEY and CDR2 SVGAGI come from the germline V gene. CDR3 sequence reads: CASSSSVQETQYF. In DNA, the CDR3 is TGTGCCAGCAGTTCCTCCGTCCAAGAGACCCAGTACTTC.

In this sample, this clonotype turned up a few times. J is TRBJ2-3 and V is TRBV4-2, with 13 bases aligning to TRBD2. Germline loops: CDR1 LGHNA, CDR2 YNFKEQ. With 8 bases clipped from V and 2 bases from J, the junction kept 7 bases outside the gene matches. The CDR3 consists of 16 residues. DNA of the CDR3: TGTGCCAGCGCGTTCGGGACTAGCGGGAACACAGATACGCAGTATTTT. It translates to CASAFGTSGNTDTQYF.

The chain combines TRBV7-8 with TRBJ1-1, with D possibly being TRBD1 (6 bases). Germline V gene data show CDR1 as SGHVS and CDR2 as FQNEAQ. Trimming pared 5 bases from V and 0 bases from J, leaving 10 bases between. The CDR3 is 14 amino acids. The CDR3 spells CASSKRGMNTEAFF. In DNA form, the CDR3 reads TGTGCCAGCAGCAAGAGGGGGATGAACACTGAAGCTTTCTTT.

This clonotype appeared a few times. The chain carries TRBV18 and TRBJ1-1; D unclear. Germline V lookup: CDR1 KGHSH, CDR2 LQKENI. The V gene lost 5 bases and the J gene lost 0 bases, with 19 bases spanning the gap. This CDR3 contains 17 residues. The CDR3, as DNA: TGTGCCAGCTCATTGAGAGTGCAGTCTTCCATGAACACTGAAGCTTTCTTT. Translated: CASSLRVQSSMNTEAFF.

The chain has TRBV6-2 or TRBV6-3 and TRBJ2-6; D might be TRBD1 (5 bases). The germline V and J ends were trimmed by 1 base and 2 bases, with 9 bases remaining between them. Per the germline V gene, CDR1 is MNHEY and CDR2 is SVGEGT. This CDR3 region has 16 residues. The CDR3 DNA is TGTGCCAGCAGTTACTTTGCCAGGGCTGGGGCCAACGTCCTGACTTTC. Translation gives CASSYFARAGANVLTF.

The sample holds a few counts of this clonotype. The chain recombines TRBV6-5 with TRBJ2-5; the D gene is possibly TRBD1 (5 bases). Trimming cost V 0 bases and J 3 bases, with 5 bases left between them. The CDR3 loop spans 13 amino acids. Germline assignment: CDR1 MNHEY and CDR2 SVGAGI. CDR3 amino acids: CASSYSGEETQYF. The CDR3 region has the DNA TGTGCCAGCAGTTACTCAGGGGAAGAGACCCAGTACTTC.